The clone carrying this T cell receptor beta chain was seen only a few times. The record originates from a study of beta chain features in type 1 diabetes. Isolated RNA was reverse transcribed in full, so expressed TCRB transcripts were sequenced. Profiling relied on immunoSEQ multiplex PCR, and the TCRdb table lists in-frame clones only, not all of them. This table has hundreds of thousands of clones, roughly a sixth appearing once. V lost 8 bases, J lost 5 bases, and 16 bases lay in between. Germline V gene data show CDR1 as MNHEY and CDR2 as SMNVEV (reference sequence). The length of the CDR3 is 14 residues.

Sequencing input: naive CD4+ T cells from blood. This clonotype was sampled from a man aged 18 to 30 in good health. V and J are TRBV27 and TRBJ2-1; TRBD2 might be the D (6 bases). The CDR3 DNA reads TGTGCCAGCTTCCATTCCGGGAGTAACAATGAGCAGTTCTTC. Encoded protein: CASFHSGSNNEQFF.